These 9 T cell receptor beta chains were all obtained from the same sample, sequenced in a study of T cell responses to AZD1222 COVID-19 vaccine. Sequencing was performed with immunoSEQ multiplex PCR; in TCRdb, only in-frame clones are kept and a portion is missing. The sample has 100,000 or so clones, approximately 91% seen once. The material was peripheral blood, obtained on day 0 of AZD1222 vaccination. The receptors here all came from an adult in good health.

This chain links TRBV6-2 or TRBV6-3 with TRBJ1-5; D is ambiguous. V was shortened by 0 bases and J by 1 base, with 7 bases between the two germline ends. The CDR3 runs 15 residues. Germline V gives CDR1 MNHEY, CDR2 SVGEGT. DNA of the CDR3: TGTGCCAGCAGTTACTCAGGACCGAGCAATCAGCCCCAGCATTTT. Its translation is CASSYSGPSNQPQHF.

This clone occurred once. The chain couples TRBV19 to TRBJ2-7; D may be TRBD1 or TRBD2 (5 bases each). CDR1 and CDR2 from the germline V gene are LNHDA and SQIVND (reference sequence). This CDR3 is built from 16 residues. V was cut by 1 base and J by 2 bases, with 15 bases left in between. This CDR3 reads CASSIGVPGPTYEQYF. CDR3 DNA sequence: TGTGCCAGTAGTATAGGAGTACCGGGACCAACCTACGAGCAGTACTTC.

V and J are TRBV12-3 or TRBV12-4 and TRBJ2-3, with D uncertain. V dropped 7 bases and J dropped 7 bases, with 12 bases sitting between them. The length of the CDR3 is 12 residues. The chain's CDR3 is CASTLTRHTQYF. CDR3 DNA sequence: TGTGCCAGCACCCTGACACGGCATACGCAGTATTTT.

The rearrangement joins TRBV27 to TRBJ2-5, with a weak D call TRBD2 (6 bases). The V end lost 3 bases, the J end lost 1 base, and 12 bases lay between the germline ends. Germline CDR1 reads MNHEY; CDR2 reads SMNVEV (reference sequence). CDR3 length: 15 residues. The CDR3 sequence: CASSLGGRLQETQYF. The CDR3 nucleotides read TGTGCCAGCAGTTTGGGGGGACGGCTCCAAGAGACCCAGTACTTC.

The J gene is TRBJ2-2, the V gene TRBV18; the D is unclear. The V and J ends lost 4 bases and 2 bases respectively, with 5 bases between them. Germline-derived CDR1 and CDR2 are KGHSH and LQKENI. This CDR3 has 13 residues. CDR3 DNA: TGTGCCAGCTCACTCGAAAACACCGGGGAGCTGTTTTTT. Protein sequence: CASSLENTGELFF.

The rearrangement joins TRBV12-1 to TRBJ2-7; the table's D gene call, TRBD1, was not cross checked with the DNA. TRBV12-1 represents a pseudogene. The CDR3 is 16 amino acids. As DNA, the CDR3 is TGTGCCAGCAGCTTTGAGGGGGACAGGGCCCCCTACGAGCAGTACTTC. Amino acids: CASSFEGDRAPYEQYF.

This chain joins TRBV7-9 and TRBJ2-7, with TRBD1 matching 8 bases. This CDR3 has 14 residues. V trimming: 2 bases; J trimming: 3 bases; junction bases outside the gene matches: 3. CDR1 is SEHNR and CDR2 is FQNEAQ in the germline V gene (reference sequence). DNA for the CDR3: TGTGCCAGCAGCTTAAAAGGACAGGGCTACGAGCAGTACTTC. It yields the protein CASSLKGQGYEQYF.

The chain joins TRBV5-1 to TRBJ2-7, with a tentative D call TRBD2 (6 bases). This CDR3 spans 16 amino acids. CDR1 and CDR2 (germline): SGHRS, YFSETQ. V gave up 5 bases and J gave up 7 bases, with 25 bases separating them. CDR3 protein: CASRRITGTGPGEQYF. The CDR3 DNA is TGCGCCAGCAGGCGAATCACCGGGACTGGCCCAGGTGAGCAGTACTTC.

The gene calls are TRBV2 and TRBJ1-1, with D unclear. The CDR3 is 13 residues long. Germline CDR1 is SNHLY and CDR2 is FYNNEI. Between the trimmed V and J ends, which lost 4 bases and 0 bases, there was a span of 6 bases. The CDR3 spells CASSGTVNTEAFF. CDR3 nucleotides: TGTGCCAGCAGTGGGACGGTGAACACTGAAGCTTTCTTT.